This T cell receptor beta chain was recorded in a study of blood T cells in healthy people across ages. The study's findings and limits: The long-lived group displayed more naive CD4+ cells, plus higher diversity, than the aged donors did.

A minimum of 6 micrograms of total RNA was extracted per sample. Only one count was recorded for this clonotype. Its antigen is unidentified. CDR1 is SQVTM, CDR2 ANQGSEA, per germline. Trimming stripped 4 bases from V and 10 bases from J, with 12 bases between. The CDR3 consists of 11 residues. Using a J-beta primer mix together with a sample-barcoded 5' primer, a second PCR was run for 7 to 11 cycles. Each cDNA molecule was tagged by a template-switch adaptor that had 12 random nucleotides. Sequencing recovered at least 2.5 million CDR3-containing paired-end reads from each sample. TCRdb reprocessed the 5' RACE reads via MiXCR and lists one record per CDR3 protein. This sample carries some 1.5 million distinct CDR3 sequences, roughly 30% of them seen once, and the ten largest clones take 7.7%.

The sequenced sample was blood. The J gene is TRBJ2-3, the V gene TRBV29-1; D possibly corresponds to TRBD1 (5 bases). The clonotype was recovered from a woman in her twenties or thirties in good health. DNA for the CDR3: TGCAGCGTTGTCCCAGGGATTGCGCAGTATTTT. The encoded protein is CSVVPGIAQYF.